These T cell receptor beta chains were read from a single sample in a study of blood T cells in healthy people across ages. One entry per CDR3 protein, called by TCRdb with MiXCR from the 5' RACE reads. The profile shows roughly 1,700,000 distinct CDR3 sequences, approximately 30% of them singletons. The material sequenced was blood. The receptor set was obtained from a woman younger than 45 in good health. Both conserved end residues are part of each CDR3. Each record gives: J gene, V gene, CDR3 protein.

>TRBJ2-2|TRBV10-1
CASRAGTGVPSSTGELFF
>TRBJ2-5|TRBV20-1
CSAPRTSGRETQYF
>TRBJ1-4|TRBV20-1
CSAKDRVGVDEKLFF
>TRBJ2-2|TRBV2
CASSAGLNTGELFF
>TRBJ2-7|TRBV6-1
CASKFTIAYEQYF
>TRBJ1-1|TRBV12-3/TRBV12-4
CASSSGTEGSAFF
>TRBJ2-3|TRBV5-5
CASIRELSTDTQYF
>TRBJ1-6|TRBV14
CASSQYRDSPLHF
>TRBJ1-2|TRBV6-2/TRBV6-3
CATARQGNYGYTF
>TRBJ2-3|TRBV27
CASSTRQELTDTQYF
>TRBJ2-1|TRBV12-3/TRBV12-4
CASSLGAVDNEQFF
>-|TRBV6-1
CASSEVKAGIAEQYF
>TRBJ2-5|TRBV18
CASSPEQGEETQYF
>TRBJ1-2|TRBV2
CASSDQGHYGYTF
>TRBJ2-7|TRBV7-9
CASSEPEGQAYEQYF
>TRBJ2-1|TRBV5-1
CASEKTISGGYNEQFF
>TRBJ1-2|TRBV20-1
CSAQNPGGRGYTF
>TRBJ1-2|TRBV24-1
CATSGLGDYGYTF
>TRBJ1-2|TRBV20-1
CSASPRGGNHGYTF
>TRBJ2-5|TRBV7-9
CASSTGGETQYF
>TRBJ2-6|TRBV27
CASIILTGANVLTF
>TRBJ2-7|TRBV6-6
CASRSTSWYDEQYF
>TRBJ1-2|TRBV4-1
CASSHPPRGNYGYTF
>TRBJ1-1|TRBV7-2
CASSATGVTNAEAFF
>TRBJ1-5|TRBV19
CASSIFEGYSNQPQHF
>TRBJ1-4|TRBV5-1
CASTPGTDNEKLFF
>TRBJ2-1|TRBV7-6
CASSLAPNGRNEQFF
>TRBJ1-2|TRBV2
CASRPTGKYGYTF
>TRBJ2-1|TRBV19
CASSIEASLDQFF
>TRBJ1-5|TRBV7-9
CASSLGDVSNQPQHF
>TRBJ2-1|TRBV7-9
CASTGQWSRDNEQFF
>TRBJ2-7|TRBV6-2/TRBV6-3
CASSYRPSGSDEQYF
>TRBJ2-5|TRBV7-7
CASSSGVGETQYF
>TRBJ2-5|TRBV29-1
CSVERIGTQETQYF
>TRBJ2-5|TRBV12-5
CASGTGTGQETQYF
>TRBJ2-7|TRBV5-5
CASSLVGTSGRGQYF
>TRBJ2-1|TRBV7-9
CASSRTEEQFF
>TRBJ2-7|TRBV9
CASSVEATGGDEQYF
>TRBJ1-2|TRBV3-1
CVSSRSGTGYGYTF
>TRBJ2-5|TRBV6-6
CASSYSRSSLETQYF
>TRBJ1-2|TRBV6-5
CASSYHRERTGGYTF
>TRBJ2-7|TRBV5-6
CASSYSGTFSYEQYF
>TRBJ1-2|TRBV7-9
CASNFDPLVGYTF
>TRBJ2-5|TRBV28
CASSLVGTGRTQYF
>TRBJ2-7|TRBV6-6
CASSYSNGAGAHEQYF
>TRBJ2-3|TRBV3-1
CASSPGTSGGTSTDTQYF
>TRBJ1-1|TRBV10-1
CASSESLRGEAFF
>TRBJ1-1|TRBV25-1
CASSGFRGGLGDEAFF
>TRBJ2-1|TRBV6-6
CASSQTSGAIGEQFF
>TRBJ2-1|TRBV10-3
CAISEGSGTASGQFF
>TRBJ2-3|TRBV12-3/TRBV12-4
CASSRDYLGDTQYF